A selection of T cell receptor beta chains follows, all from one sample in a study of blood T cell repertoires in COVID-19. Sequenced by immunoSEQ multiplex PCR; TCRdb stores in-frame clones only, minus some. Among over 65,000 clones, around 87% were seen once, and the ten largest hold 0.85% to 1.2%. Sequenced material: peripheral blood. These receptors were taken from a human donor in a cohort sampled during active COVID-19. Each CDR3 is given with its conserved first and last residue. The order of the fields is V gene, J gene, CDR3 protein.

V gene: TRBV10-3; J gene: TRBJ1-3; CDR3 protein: CAISPGQRPGNTIYF
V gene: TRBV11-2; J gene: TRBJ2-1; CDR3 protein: CASSLGGTLGKAEQFF
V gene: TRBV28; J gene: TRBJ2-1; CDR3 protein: CASSPQADRSYNEQFF
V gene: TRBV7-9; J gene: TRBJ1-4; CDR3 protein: CASRRTQGAHNEKLFF
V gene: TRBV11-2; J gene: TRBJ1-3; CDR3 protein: CASSPGGGNTIYF
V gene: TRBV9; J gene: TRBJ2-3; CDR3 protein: CASSVGGGGTDTQYF
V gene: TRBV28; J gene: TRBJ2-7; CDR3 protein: CASSSGTGGPNEQYF
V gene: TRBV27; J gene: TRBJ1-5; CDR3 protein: CASSSLQGISGNQPQHF
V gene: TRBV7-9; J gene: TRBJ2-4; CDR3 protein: CASSLLAGGKNIQYF
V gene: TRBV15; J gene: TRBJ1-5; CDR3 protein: CATSRPSGTGVVQPQHF
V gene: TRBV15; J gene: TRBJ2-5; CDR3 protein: CATRGQGETQYF
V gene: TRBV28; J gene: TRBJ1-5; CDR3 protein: CASSRGTATLYSNQPQHF
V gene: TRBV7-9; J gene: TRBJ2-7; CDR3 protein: CASSFQSEGTGEQYF
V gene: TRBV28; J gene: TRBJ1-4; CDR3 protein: CASSGGRYEKLFF
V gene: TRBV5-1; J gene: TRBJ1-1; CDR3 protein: CASSREGTEAFF
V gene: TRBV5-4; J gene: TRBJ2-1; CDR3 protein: CASSPRDSYYNEQFF
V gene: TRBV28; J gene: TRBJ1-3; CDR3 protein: CASSLFGTGSGNTIYF
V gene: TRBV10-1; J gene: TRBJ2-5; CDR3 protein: CASSPGSLNRGAQYF
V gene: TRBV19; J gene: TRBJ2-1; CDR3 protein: CASSIEAPSSNEQFF
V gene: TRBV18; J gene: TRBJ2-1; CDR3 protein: CASSPGGSDNEQFF
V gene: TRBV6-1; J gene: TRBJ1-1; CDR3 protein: CASSENGAGGKDTEAFF
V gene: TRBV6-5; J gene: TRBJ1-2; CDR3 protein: CASRSYSSPYHGYTF
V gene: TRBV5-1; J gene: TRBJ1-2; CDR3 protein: CASSLEGQVYTF
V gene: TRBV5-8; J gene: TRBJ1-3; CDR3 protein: CASGQGNTIYF
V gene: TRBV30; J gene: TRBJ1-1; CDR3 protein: CAWSADMFVAFF
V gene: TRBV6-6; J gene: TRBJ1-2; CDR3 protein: CASRPGGGGYTF
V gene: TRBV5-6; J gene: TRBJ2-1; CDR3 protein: CASSPMGLYNEQFF
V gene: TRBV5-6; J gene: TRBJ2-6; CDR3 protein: CASSLGVSSGANVLTF
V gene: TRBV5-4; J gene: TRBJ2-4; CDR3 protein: CASSRRTSGFVIQYF
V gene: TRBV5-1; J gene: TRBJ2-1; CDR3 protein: CASSGGRGSYNEQFF
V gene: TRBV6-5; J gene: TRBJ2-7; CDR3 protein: CASRSPGIYEQYF
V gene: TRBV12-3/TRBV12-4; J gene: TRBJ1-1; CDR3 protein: CASSLNRDTEAFF
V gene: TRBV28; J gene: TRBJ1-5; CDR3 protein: CASSLYTGVGNQPQHF
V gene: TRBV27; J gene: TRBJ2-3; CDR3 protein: CASSFGLAASTDTQYF
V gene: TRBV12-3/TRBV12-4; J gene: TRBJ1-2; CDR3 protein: CASSFGGGDGYTF
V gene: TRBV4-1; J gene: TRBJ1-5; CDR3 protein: CASSQAPDRVDQPQHF
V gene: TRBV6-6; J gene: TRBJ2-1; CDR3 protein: CASSSPLGGNEQFF
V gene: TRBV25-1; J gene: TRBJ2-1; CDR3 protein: CATNRDNNNEQFF
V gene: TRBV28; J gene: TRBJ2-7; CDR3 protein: CASSPPRYEQYF
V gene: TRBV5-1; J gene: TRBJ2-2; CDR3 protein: CASSLVQGGTGELFF
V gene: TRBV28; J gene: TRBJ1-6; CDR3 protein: CASRPEGSYNSPLHF
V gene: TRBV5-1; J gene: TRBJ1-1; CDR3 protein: CASSPEGTLGRF
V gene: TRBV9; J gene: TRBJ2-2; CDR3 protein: CASSAGGLAGGRAGELFF
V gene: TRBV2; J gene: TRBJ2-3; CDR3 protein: CASSGLAGTDTQYF
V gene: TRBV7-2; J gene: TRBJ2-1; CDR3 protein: CASSSPPFEDEQFF
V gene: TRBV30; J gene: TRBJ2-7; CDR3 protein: CAWNPLEEHEQYF
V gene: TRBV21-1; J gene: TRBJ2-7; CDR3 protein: CASSKGLDQYEQYF
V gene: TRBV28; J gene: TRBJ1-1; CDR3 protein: CASSYGGLAFF
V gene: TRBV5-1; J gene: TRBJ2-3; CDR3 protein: CASSPREGTQYF
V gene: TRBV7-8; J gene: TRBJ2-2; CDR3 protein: CASSLYAGLAGELFF
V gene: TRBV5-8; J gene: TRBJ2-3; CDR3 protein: CASSLTRVKTDTQYF
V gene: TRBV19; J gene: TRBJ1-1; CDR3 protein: CASGGSQNTEAFF
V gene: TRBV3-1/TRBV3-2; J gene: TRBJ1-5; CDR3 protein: CASSQSTGSSSNQPQHF
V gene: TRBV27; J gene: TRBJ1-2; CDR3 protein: CASSFKGGPGYTF
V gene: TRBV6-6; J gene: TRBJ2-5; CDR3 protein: CASSPVTSGQETQYF
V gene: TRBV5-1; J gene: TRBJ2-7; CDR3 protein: CASSRGGSNEYEQYF
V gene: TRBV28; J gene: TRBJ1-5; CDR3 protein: CASSLSGEGQPQHF
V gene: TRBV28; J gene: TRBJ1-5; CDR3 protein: CASSLLDRVNQPQHF
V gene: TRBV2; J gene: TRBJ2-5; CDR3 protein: CASKGGGWETQYF
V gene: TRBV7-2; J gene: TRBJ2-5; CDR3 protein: CASSLGTSGQETQYF